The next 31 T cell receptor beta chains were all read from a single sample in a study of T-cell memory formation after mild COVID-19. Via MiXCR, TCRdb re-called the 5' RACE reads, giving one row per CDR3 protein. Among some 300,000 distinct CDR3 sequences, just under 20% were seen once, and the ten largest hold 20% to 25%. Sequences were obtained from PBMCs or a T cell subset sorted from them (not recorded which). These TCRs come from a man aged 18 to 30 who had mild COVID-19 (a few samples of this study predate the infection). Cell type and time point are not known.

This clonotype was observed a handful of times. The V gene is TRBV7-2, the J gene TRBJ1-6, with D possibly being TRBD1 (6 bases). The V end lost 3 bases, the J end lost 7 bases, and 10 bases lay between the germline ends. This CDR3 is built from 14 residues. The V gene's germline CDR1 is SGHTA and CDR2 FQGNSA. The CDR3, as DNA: TGTGCCAGCAGCTTCTTACAGGGAAATTCACCCCTCCACTTT. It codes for CASSFLQGNSPLHF.

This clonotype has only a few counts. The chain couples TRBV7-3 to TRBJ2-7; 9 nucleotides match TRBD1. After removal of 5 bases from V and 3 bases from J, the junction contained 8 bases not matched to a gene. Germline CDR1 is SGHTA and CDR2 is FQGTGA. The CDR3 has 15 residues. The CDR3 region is CASSVSGTGIYEQYF. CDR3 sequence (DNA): TGTGCCAGCAGCGTCTCCGGGACAGGGATCTACGAGCAGTACTTC.

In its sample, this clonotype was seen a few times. The CDR3 sequence: CAIRPGQGIYEQYF. CDR3 coding DNA: TGTGCCATCAGACCGGGACAGGGTATCTACGAGCAGTACTTC. The chain employs TRBV10-3 and TRBJ2-7; the match to TRBD1 covers 9 bases. This CDR3 has 14 residues. From germline, CDR1 is ENHRY and CDR2 SYGVKD. J lost 3 bases, V lost 6 bases, and 6 bases had no gene match.

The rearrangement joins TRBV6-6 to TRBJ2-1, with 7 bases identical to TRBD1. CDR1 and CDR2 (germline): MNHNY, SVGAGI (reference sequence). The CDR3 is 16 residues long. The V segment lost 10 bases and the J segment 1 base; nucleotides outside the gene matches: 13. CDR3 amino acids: CATPHSTGLSYNEQFF. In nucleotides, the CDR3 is TGTGCCACCCCTCACTCGACAGGGCTGTCCTACAATGAGCAGTTCTTC.

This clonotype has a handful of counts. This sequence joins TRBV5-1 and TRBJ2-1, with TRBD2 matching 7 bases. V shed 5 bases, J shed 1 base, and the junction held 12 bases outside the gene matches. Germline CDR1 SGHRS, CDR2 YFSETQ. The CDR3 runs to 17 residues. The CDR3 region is CASSPSSGGTSYNEQFF. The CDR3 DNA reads TGCGCCAGCAGTCCCTCTAGCGGCGGTACGTCCTACAATGAGCAGTTCTTC.

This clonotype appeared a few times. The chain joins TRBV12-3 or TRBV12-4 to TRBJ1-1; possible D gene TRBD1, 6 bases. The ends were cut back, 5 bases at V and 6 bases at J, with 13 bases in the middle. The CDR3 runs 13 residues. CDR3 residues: CASSLKGGSEAFF. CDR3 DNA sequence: TGTGCCAGCAGTCTCAAGGGGGGGTCTGAAGCTTTCTTT.

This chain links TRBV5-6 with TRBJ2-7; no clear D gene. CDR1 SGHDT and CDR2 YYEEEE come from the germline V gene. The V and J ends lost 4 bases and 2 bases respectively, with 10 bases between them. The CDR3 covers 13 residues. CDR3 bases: TGTGCCAGCAGCGTCCCAACAACCTACGAGCAGTACTTC. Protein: CASSVPTTYEQYF.

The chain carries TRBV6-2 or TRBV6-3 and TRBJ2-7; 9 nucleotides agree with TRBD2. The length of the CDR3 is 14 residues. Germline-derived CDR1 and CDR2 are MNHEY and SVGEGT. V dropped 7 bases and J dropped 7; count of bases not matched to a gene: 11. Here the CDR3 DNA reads TGTGCCAGCACTCCAAGCGGGGGGACGGGGGAGCAGTACTTC. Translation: CASTPSGGTGEQYF.

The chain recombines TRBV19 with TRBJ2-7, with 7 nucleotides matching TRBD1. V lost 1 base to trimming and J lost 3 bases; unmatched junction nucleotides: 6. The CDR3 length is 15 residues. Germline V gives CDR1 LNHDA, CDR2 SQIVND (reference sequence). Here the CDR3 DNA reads TGTGCCAGTAGTATAGGACAGGGCGAGATCTACGAGCAGTACTTC. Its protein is CASSIGQGEIYEQYF. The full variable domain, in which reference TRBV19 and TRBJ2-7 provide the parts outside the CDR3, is DGGITQSPKYLFRKEGQNVTLSCEQNLNHDAMYWYRQDPGQGLRLIYYSQIVNDFQKGDIAEGYSVSREKKESFPLTVTSAQKNPTAFYLCASSIGQGEIYEQYFGPGTRLTVT.

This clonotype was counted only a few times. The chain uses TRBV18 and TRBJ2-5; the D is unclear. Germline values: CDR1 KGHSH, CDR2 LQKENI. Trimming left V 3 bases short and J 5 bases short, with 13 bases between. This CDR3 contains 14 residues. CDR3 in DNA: TGTGCCAGCTCACCTTCCATCAGGTTGGAGACCCAGTACTTC. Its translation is CASSPSIRLETQYF.

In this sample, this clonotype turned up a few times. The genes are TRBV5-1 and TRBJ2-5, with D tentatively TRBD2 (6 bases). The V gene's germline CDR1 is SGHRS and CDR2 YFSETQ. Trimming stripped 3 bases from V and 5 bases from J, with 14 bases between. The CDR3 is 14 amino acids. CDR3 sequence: CASSSSVAGETQYF. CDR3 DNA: TGCGCCAGCAGCTCCTCGGTCGCGGGGGAGACCCAGTACTTC. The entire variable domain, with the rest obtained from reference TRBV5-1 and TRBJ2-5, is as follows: KAGVTQTPRYLIKTRGQQVTLSCSPISGHRSVSWYQQTPGQGLQFLFEYFSETQRNKGNFPGRFSGRQFSNSRSEMNVSTLELGDSALYLCASSSSVAGETQYFGPGTRLLVL.

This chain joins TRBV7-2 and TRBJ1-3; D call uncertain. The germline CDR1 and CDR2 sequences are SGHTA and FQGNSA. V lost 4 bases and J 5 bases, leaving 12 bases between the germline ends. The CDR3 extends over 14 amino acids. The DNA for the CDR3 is TGTGCCAGCAGCTCCCCGAGCCTAAGAAACACCATATATTTT. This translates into CASSSPSLRNTIYF.

The CDR3 sequence is CASRVVETQYF. In DNA form, the CDR3 reads TGTGCCAGCAGGGTTGTGGAGACCCAGTACTTC. This chain links TRBV6-1 with TRBJ2-5; D uncertain. Germline V CDR1 and CDR2: MNHNS, SASEGT. The CDR3 loop spans 11 amino acids. Trimming took 6 bases from V and 5 from J, leaving 7 bases between them.

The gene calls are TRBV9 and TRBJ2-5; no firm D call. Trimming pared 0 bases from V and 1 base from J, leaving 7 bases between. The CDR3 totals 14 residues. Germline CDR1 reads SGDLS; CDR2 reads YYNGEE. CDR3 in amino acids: CASSVGQAQETQYF. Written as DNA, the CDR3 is TGTGCCAGCAGCGTAGGGCAGGCCCAAGAGACCCAGTACTTC.

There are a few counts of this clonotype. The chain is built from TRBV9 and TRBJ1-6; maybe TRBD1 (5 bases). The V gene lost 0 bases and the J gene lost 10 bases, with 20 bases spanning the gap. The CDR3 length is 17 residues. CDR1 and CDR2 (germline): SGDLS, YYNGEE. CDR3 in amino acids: CASSVDGRVRGKSPLHF. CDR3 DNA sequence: TGTGCCAGCAGCGTAGATGGCAGGGTCAGAGGGAAGTCACCCCTCCACTTT.

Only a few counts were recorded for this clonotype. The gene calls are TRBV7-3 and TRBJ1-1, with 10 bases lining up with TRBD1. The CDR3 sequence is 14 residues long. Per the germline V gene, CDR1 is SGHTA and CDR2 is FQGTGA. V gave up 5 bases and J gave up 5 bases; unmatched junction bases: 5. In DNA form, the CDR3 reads TGTGCCAGCAGCCGGACAGGGGGTTATACTGAAGCTTTCTTT. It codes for CASSRTGGYTEAFF.

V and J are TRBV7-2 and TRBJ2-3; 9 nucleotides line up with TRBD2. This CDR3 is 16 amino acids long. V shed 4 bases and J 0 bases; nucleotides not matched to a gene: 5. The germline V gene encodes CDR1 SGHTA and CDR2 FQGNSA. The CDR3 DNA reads TGTGCCAGCAGCTATAAAGCGGGGGGTAGCACAGATACGCAGTATTTT. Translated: CASSYKAGGSTDTQYF. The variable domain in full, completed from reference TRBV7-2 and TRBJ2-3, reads GAGVSQSPSNKVTEKGKDVELRCDPISGHTALYWYRQSLGQGLEFLIYFQGNSAPDKSGLPSDRFSAERTGGSVSTLTIQRTQQEDSAVYLCASSYKAGGSTDTQYFGPGTRLTVL.

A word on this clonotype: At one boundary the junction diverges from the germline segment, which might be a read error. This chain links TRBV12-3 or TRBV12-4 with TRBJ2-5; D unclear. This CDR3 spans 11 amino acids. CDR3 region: CASRIVGSAAF. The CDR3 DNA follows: TGTGCCAGCCGCATTGTAGGGTCCGCGGCTTTC.

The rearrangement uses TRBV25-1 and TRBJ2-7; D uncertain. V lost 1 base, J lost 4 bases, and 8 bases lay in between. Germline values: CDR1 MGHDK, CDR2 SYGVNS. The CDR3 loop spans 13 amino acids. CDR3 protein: CASSEFNWYEQYF. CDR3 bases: TGTGCCAGCAGTGAATTTAATTGGTACGAGCAGTACTTC.

The CDR3 nucleotides are TGTGCCAGCAGCCCGCTAGCCCAGACAGGCCTTTATGGCTACACCTTC. As protein: CASSPLAQTGLYGYTF. The V and J genes are TRBV5-5 and TRBJ1-2; maybe TRBD1 (6 bases). Trimming took off 4 bases at V and 5 bases at J, with 21 bases between the two ends. Germline loops: CDR1 SGHKS, CDR2 YYEKEE (reference sequence). The length of the CDR3 is 16 residues.

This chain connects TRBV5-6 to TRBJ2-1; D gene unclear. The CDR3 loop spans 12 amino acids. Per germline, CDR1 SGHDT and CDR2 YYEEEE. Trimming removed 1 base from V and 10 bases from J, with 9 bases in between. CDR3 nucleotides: TGTGCCAGCAGCTTGACTTATCGGGAGCAGTTCTTC. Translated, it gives CASSLTYREQFF.

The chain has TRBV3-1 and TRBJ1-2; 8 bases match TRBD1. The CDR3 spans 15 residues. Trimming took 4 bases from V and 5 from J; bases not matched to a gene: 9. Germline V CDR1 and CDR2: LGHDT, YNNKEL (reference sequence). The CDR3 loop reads CASSLSTGVRYGYTF. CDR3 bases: TGTGCCAGCAGCCTCTCGACAGGGGTTCGGTATGGCTACACCTTC.

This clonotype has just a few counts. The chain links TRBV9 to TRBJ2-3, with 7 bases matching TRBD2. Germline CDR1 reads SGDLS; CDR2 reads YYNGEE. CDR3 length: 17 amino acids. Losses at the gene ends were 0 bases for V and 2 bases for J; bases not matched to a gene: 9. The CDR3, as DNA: TGTGCCAGCAGCGTAGTTGGCGGGAGACCATACACAGATACGCAGTATTTT. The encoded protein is CASSVVGGRPYTDTQYF.

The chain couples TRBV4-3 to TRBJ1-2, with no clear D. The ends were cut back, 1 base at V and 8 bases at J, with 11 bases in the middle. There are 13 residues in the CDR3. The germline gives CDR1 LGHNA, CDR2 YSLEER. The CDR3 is CASSQGSGRGYTF. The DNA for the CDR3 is TGCGCCAGCAGCCAAGGTTCCGGGAGAGGCTACACCTTC.

CDR3 in amino acids: CASSGTGKGTGELFF. The CDR3 bases are TGTGCCAGCAGTGGCACAGGGAAGGGCACCGGGGAGCTGTTTTTT. This chain joins TRBV2 and TRBJ2-2; D is perhaps TRBD1 (6 bases). CDR3 length: 15 amino acids. Between the trimmed V and J ends, which lost 4 bases and 4 bases, there was a span of 13 bases. Germline assignment: CDR1 SNHLY and CDR2 FYNNEI.

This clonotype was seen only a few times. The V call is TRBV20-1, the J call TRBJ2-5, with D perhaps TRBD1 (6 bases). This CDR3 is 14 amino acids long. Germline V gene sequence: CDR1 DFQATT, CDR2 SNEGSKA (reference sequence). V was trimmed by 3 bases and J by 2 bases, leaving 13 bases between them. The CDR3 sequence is CSASYGQGQETQYF. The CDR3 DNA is TGCAGTGCTAGTTACGGGCAGGGGCAAGAGACCCAGTACTTC.

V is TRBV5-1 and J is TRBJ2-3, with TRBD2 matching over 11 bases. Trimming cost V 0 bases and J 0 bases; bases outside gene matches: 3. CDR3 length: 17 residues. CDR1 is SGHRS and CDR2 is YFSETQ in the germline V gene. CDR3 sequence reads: CASSLASGGFSTDTQYF. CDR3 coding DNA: TGCGCCAGCAGCTTGGCTAGCGGGGGGTTTAGCACAGATACGCAGTATTTT.

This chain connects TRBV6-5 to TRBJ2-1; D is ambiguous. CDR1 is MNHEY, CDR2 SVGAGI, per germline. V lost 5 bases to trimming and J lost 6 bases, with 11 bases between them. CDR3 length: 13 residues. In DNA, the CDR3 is TGTGCCAGCAGTAACCGGTATCTCAATGAGCAGTTCTTC. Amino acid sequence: CASSNRYLNEQFF.

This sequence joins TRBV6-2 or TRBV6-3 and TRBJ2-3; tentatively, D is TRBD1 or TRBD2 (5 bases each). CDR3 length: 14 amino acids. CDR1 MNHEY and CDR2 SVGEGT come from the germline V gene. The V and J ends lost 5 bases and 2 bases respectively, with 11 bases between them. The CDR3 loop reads CASSDGTNTDTQYF. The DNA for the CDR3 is TGTGCCAGCAGTGACGGGACCAACACAGATACGCAGTATTTT.

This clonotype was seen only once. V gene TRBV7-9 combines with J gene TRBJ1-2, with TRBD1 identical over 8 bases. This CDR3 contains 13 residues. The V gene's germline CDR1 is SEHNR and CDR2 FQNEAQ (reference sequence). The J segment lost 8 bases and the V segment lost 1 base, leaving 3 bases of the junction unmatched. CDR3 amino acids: CASSLGQGAGYTF. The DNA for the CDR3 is TGTGCCAGCAGCTTAGGGCAGGGGGCCGGCTACACCTTC.

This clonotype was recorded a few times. CDR3 in DNA: TGCGCCAGCAGCTCCGTCGCAGGTGAGCAGTACTTC. Residues: CASSSVAGEQYF. The rearrangement uses TRBV5-1 and TRBJ2-7; D unresolved. Germline CDR1 reads SGHRS; CDR2 reads YFSETQ. V was shortened by 3 bases and J by 7 bases, with 11 bases between the two germline ends. This CDR3 has 12 amino acids. Complete variable domain (other parts from reference TRBV5-1 and TRBJ2-7): KAGVTQTPRYLIKTRGQQVTLSCSPISGHRSVSWYQQTPGQGLQFLFEYFSETQRNKGNFPGRFSGRQFSNSRSEMNVSTLELGDSALYLCASSSVAGEQYFGPGTRLTVT.